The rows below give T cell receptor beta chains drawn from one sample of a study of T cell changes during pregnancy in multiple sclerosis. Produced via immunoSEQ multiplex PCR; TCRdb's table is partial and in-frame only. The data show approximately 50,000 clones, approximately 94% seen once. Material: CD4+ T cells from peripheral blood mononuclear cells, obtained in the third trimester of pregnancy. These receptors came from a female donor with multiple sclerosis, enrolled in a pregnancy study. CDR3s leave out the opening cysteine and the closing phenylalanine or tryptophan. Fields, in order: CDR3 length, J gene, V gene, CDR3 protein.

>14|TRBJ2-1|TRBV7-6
ASSLRAGVDFNEQF
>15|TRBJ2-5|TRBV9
ASSPGTSGPIQETQY
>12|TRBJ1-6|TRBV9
ASSVGTGNSPLH
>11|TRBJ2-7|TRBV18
ASTSGRQYEQY
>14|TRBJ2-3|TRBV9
ASSVERAGSTDTQY
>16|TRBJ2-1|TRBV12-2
ASRLRRAALRRNNEQF
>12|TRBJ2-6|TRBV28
ASSRLSGANVLT
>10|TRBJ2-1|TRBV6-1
ASRWAGNEQF
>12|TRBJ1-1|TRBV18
ASSPPYGDTEAF
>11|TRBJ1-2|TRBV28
ASSFAGGYGYT
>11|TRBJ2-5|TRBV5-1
ASSIGGGETQY
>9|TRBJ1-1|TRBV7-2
ASSLVQEAF
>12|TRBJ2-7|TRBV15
ATARDSVSYEQY
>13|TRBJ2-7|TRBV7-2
ASSLAYGGAYEQY
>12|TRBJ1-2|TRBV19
ASSGGKWDYGYT
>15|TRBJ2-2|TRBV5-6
ASSTTGKGALTGELF
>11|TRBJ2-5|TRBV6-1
ASSDTGSATQY
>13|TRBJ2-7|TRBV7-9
ASSKGDRGSGEQY
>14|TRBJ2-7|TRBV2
ASRFHRELRTYEQY
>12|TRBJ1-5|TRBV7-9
ASSPGRGNQPQH
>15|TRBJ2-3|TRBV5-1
ASSLSGGGISTDTQY
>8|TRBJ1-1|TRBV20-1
SASIAEAF
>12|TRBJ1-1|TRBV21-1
ASSKDRRDTEAF
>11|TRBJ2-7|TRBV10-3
AISESTGREQY
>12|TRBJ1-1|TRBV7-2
ASSPLTVYTEAF
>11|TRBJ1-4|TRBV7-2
ASSLVWPEKLF
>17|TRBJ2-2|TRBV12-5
ASGLDYRRGGPGAGELF